This TCR beta chain was documented in a study of cytomegalovirus exposure and HLA in healthy donors. Background on the study: The 95 to 150 validation repertoires, a later analysis reported, used the same platform as the 600 to 700 first-cohort repertoires.

General study points: Among TCR sequences, most were rare, though some public TCRs appeared in many donors. Cytomegalovirus association was listed for 150 or so TCR beta chains.

CDR1 is SGHDN and CDR2 is FVKESK in the germline V gene. CDR3 length: 16 residues. The ends were cut back, 4 bases at V and 5 bases at J, with 20 bases in the middle. Of note for this clone: Its specificity is unknown.

Using immunoSEQ multiplex PCR, the repertoire was profiled, and TCRdb retains in-frame clones only, with some absent. The sample contains 140,000 to 150,000 clones, roughly 93% of which appear only once. J is TRBJ2-5 and V is TRBV14, with a tentative D call TRBD2 (6 bases). Sequenced: PBMCs. This receptor was identified in a man between 18 and 35 years old in good health and CMV-seropositive. CDR3 in amino acids: CASSRRGATRVETQYF. The CDR3 DNA is TGTGCCAGCAGCCGGCGGGGAGCTACCAGGGTGGAGACCCAGTACTTC.